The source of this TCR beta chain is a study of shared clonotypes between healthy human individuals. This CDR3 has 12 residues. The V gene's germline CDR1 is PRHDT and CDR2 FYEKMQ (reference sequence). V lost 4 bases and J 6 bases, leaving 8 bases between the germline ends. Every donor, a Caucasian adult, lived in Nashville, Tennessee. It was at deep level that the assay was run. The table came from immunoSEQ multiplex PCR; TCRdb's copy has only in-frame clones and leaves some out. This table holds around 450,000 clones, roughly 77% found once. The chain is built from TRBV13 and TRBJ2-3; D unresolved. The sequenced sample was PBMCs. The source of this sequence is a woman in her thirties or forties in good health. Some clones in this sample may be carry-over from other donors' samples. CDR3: CASSSRVDTQYF. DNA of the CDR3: TGTGCCAGCAGCTCCCGGGTTGATACGCAGTATTTT.